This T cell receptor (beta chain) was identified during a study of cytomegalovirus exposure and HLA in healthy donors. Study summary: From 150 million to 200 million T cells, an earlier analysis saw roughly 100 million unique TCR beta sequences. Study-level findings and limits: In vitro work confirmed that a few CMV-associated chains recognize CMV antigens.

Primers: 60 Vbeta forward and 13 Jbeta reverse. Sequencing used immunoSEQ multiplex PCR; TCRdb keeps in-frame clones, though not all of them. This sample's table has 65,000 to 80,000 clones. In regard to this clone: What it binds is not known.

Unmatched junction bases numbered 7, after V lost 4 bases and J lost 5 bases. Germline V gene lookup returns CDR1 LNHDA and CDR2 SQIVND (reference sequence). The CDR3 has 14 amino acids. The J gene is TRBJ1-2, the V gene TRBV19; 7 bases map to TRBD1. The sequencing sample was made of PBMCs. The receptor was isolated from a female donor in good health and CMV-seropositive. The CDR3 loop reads CASSTPGQTYGYTF. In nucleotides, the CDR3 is TGTGCCAGTAGTACCCCGGGACAGACGTATGGCTACACCTTC.